The sequence of this T cell receptor (beta chain) was determined in a study of shared clonotypes between healthy human individuals. The repertoire was sequenced with immunoSEQ multiplex PCR; TCRdb's copy has only in-frame clones and lacks some. The table includes a few hundred thousand clones, around 77% detected once. Trimming removed 7 bases from V and 0 bases from J; junction bases left unmatched: 15. There are 17 residues in the CDR3. The germline CDR1 and CDR2 sequences are SGDLS and YYNGEE. Study-level findings and limits: Apart from blood, nothing was sampled; tissue repertoires likely differ.

Concerning this clone itself: Antigen unknown.

The sample taken for sequencing was PBMCs. This receptor was obtained from a woman aged 35 to 49 in good health. Some clones in this sample may be carry-over from other donors' samples. The chain links TRBV9 to TRBJ1-1; 7 nucleotides line up with TRBD1. The CDR3 nucleotides are TGTGCCAGCGCTCCTGGGACAGCGGCGTTTATGAACACTGAAGCTTTCTTT. It codes for CASAPGTAAFMNTEAFF.